The 20 T cell receptor beta chains reported below all come from one sample, sequenced in a study of cytomegalovirus exposure and HLA in healthy donors. Vbeta (60) and Jbeta (13) primers were used in the PCR. The repertoire was sequenced with immunoSEQ multiplex PCR; TCRdb's copy has only in-frame clones and lacks some. The sample has 100,000 to 150,000 clones, 75% to 85% seen once; the top ten hold about 9.2%. The sequencing sample was made of PBMCs. The receptors shown here come from a man younger than 45 in good health and CMV-seropositive.

The chain combines TRBV5-6 with TRBJ2-1, with D possibly TRBD2 on 6 matching bases. The germline gives CDR1 SGHDT, CDR2 YYEEEE. This CDR3 is built from 15 residues. Trimming took off 4 bases at V and 0 bases at J, with 11 bases between the two ends. This chain's CDR3 is CASSQVGGSYNEQFF. The CDR3 coding sequence is TGTGCCAGCAGCCAGGTCGGGGGCTCCTACAATGAGCAGTTCTTC. Based on the CDR3 plus reference TRBV5-6 and TRBJ2-1, the full variable domain is DAGVTQSPTHLIKTRGQQVTLRCSPKSGHDTVSWYQQALGQGPQFIFQYYEEEERQRGNFPDRFSGHQFPNYSSELNVNALLLGDSALYLCASSQVGGSYNEQFFGPGTRLTVL.

The chain employs TRBV19 and TRBJ1-1; 7 bases map to TRBD1. Unmatched junction bases numbered 14, after V lost 5 bases and J lost 11 bases. Germline lookup yields CDR1 LNHDA and CDR2 SQIVND (reference sequence). The CDR3 is 14 amino acids. The CDR3: CASSYSLGDRVAFF. The CDR3 nucleotides read TGTGCCAGTAGTTACAGCCTAGGTGACAGGGTGGCTTTCTTT.

The chain uses TRBV29-1 and TRBJ1-2; 7 bases are a match to TRBD1. CDR1 is SQVTM and CDR2 is ANQGSEA in the germline V gene. J was trimmed by 6 bases and V by 7 bases; bases with no gene match: 8. The CDR3 totals 12 residues. CDR3 bases: TGCAGCGGGATAGACAGGGCTCATGGCTACACCTTC. Translated, it gives CSGIDRAHGYTF. The full variable domain, in which reference TRBV29-1 and TRBJ1-2 provide the parts outside the CDR3, is SAVISQKPSRDICQRGTSLTIQCQVDSQVTMMFWYRQQPGQSLTLIATANQGSEATYESGFVIDKFPISRPNLTFSTLTVSNMSPEDSSIYLCSGIDRAHGYTFGSGTRLTVV.

The chain is built from TRBV6-6 and TRBJ2-2, with D maybe TRBD1 (6 bases). The V end lost 2 bases, the J end lost 4 bases, and 11 bases lay between the germline ends. From germline, CDR1 is MNHNY and CDR2 SVGAGI (reference sequence). The CDR3 consists of 15 residues. The CDR3 coding sequence is TGTGCCAGCAGTTACGTCCAGGGGAGCACCGGGGAGCTGTTTTTT. As protein: CASSYVQGSTGELFF.

This chain joins TRBV5-1 and TRBJ1-1; no definite D call. Germline V gene data show CDR1 as SGHRS and CDR2 as YFSETQ. Between the trimmed V and J ends, which lost 0 bases and 3 bases, there was a span of 9 bases. The CDR3 runs to 14 residues. The CDR3 DNA reads as TGCGCCAGCAGCTTGGGGGGAGATTACACTGAAGCTTTCTTT. Its translation is CASSLGGDYTEAFF. Full variable domain (missing parts from reference TRBV5-1 and TRBJ1-1): KAGVTQTPRYLIKTRGQQVTLSCSPISGHRSVSWYQQTPGQGLQFLFEYFSETQRNKGNFPGRFSGRQFSNSRSEMNVSTLELGDSALYLCASSLGGDYTEAFFGQGTRLTVV.

The rearrangement joins TRBV7-2 to TRBJ2-7; possible D gene TRBD1, 5 bases. V lost 2 bases to trimming and J lost 6 bases, with 20 bases between them. The CDR3 loop spans 16 amino acids. Germline CDR1 and CDR2: SGHTA and FQGNSA. CDR3: CASSLRWGAPGLEQYF. The CDR3 DNA reads TGTGCCAGCAGCTTAAGATGGGGCGCGCCTGGCCTCGAGCAGTACTTC.

J is TRBJ1-4 and V is TRBV10-3; no firm D call. There are 13 residues in the CDR3. Germline V gene data show CDR1 as ENHRY and CDR2 as SYGVKD. V gave up 9 bases and J gave up 8 bases, with 16 bases separating them. The CDR3 reads CAIAERLEEKLFF. The CDR3 DNA is TGTGCCATTGCTGAGAGACTGGAAGAAAAACTGTTTTTT.

This chain links TRBV2 with TRBJ2-5; D is uncertain. The J call may be faulty, since TRBJ2-7 better matches the DNA end. CDR1 and CDR2 from the germline V gene are SNHLY and FYNNEI. The CDR3 covers 12 residues. The CDR3 sequence: CASSATGYEQYF. DNA of the CDR3: TGTGCCAGCAGCGCGACTGGATACGAGCAGTACTTC.

V and J are TRBV5-1 and TRBJ1-3; no clear D gene. This CDR3 is built from 14 residues. Per germline, CDR1 SGHRS and CDR2 YFSETQ. The V gene lost 2 bases and the J gene lost 3 bases, with 9 bases spanning the gap. CDR3 protein: CASSFSGGGNTIYF. The CDR3 coding sequence is TGCGCCAGCAGCTTTTCAGGTGGTGGAAACACCATATATTTT.

The rearrangement joins TRBV9 to TRBJ2-2; 11 positions match TRBD2. There are 16 residues in the CDR3. Germline CDR1 reads SGDLS; CDR2 reads YYNGEE. Losses at the gene ends were 0 bases for V and 4 bases for J; bases not matched to a gene: 2. The CDR3 region is CASSVGLAGITGELFF. CDR3 DNA: TGTGCCAGCAGCGTAGGACTAGCGGGGATCACCGGGGAGCTGTTTTTT.

The V call is TRBV19, the J call TRBJ1-6, with D possibly matching TRBD1 (6 bases). The V and J ends lost 3 bases and 9 bases respectively, with 30 bases between them. Germline-derived CDR1 and CDR2 are LNHDA and SQIVND (reference sequence). The length of the CDR3 is 20 residues. DNA for the CDR3: TGTGCCAGTAGTATTCCGACAGGTACAGCGCTGGTTCTCTCTCCTTCACCCCTCCACTTT. Encoded protein: CASSIPTGTALVLSPSPLHF.

The rearrangement links TRBV5-6 to TRBJ2-7; a possible D gene is TRBD2 (6 bases). The CDR3 extends over 14 amino acids. Germline CDR1 is SGHDT and CDR2 is YYEEEE. The V end was cut by 1 base, the J end by 9 bases, with 17 bases between. CDR3 nucleotides: TGTGCCAGCAGCTTGTATGGAGGGACCTCGGGGCAGTACTTC. Translation gives CASSLYGGTSGQYF.

This chain links TRBV6-4 with TRBJ2-1; perhaps TRBD2 as D (7 bases). Looked up from germline, CDR1 is MRHNA and CDR2 is SNTAGT. V lost 3 bases and J lost 8, with 14 bases in between. CDR3 size: 14 residues. For the CDR3, the DNA is TGTGCCAGCAGTGAGGGGGGGGCAGCTGATGAGCAGTTCTTC. Protein sequence: CASSEGGAADEQFF.

V is TRBV5-1 and J is TRBJ2-5; 11 bases are a match to TRBD2. This CDR3 is built from 16 residues. Germline V CDR1 and CDR2: SGHRS, YFSETQ. After removal of 4 bases from V and 6 bases from J, the junction contained 11 bases not matched to a gene. The CDR3 here is CASSRSGTSGGQTQYF. As DNA, the CDR3 is TGCGCCAGCAGCCGCTCTGGGACTAGCGGAGGCCAGACCCAGTACTTC.

The chain couples TRBV7-3 to TRBJ2-1, with D possibly being TRBD2 (6 bases). CDR1 and CDR2 (germline): SGHTA, FQGTGA. Trimming took 6 bases from V and 4 from J, leaving 10 bases between them. This CDR3 is built from 13 residues. The CDR3 DNA follows: TGTGCCAGCAGGCGGGACCAATACAATGAGCAGTTCTTC. Translating gives CASRRDQYNEQFF.

This clone appeared once. V gene TRBV9 combines with J gene TRBJ1-2; no clear D. The CDR3 extends over 13 amino acids. Between the trimmed V and J ends, which lost 6 bases and 5 bases, there was a span of 14 bases. Germline V gene sequence: CDR1 SGDLS, CDR2 YYNGEE. The DNA of the CDR3 is TGTGCCAGCAACGAGACAAAATATTATGGCTACACCTTC. Translating it yields CASNETKYYGYTF.

The chain combines TRBV6-1 with TRBJ2-7; TRBD2 is a possible D gene (6 bases). This CDR3 comprises 17 residues. Germline V lookup: CDR1 MNHNS, CDR2 SASEGT. V was clipped by 4 bases and J by 4 bases, with 23 bases between them. CDR3 residues: CASSGTANEDYPYEQYF. DNA of the CDR3: TGTGCCAGCAGTGGGACTGCGAACGAGGACTACCCATACGAGCAGTACTTC.

The chain combines TRBV30 with TRBJ1-2; D is possibly TRBD1 (6 bases). Trimming removed 6 bases from V and 8 bases from J, with 22 bases in between. The CDR3 totals 14 residues. Germline lookup yields CDR1 GTSNPN and CDR2 SVGIG (reference sequence). This CDR3 reads CACLVGEGGAGYTF. CDR3 in DNA: TGTGCCTGCCTGGTAGGGGAGGGGGGCGCCGGCTACACCTTC.

The gene calls are TRBV9 and TRBJ1-4; D gene uncertain. V was pared by 0 bases and J by 3 bases, with 9 bases between. The germline V gene encodes CDR1 SGDLS and CDR2 YYNGEE. CDR3 length: 15 amino acids. The CDR3 DNA reads TGTGCCAGCAGCGTAGCGACAAGTTCTAATGAAAAACTGTTTTTT. Its protein is CASSVATSSNEKLFF. The full variable domain, in which reference TRBV9 and TRBJ1-4 provide the parts outside the CDR3, is DSGVTQTPKHLITATGQRVTLRCSPRSGDLSVYWYQQSLDQGLQFLIQYYNGEERAKGNILERFSAQQFPDLHSELNLSSLELGDSALYFCASSVATSSNEKLFFGSGTQLSVL.

The rearrangement joins TRBV19 to TRBJ1-5; tentatively, D is TRBD1 (5 bases). The CDR3 runs to 14 residues. Germline values: CDR1 LNHDA, CDR2 SQIVND (reference sequence). Trimming took 8 bases from V and 6 from J, leaving 17 bases between them. CDR3 DNA: TGTGCCAGTCGAAGCGGGGGTTTGGGTCAGCCCCAGCATTTT. This codes for CASRSGGLGQPQHF.